This entry lists 14 T cell receptor beta chains sequenced from one sample in a study of Graves' ophthalmopathy and Graves' hyperthyroidism. Investigators amplified TCR beta CDR3 regions from RNA transcripts. Second-round multiplex PCR came after first-round RT-PCR with HTBI primers. TCRdb redid the calling of the multiplex PCR reads with MiXCR, one entry per CDR3 protein. The profile shows more than 300,000 distinct CDR3 sequences, about a sixth of them singletons. Sequences were obtained from peripheral blood. Receptors were obtained from an adult woman with stable Graves' hyperthyroidism.

The chain couples TRBV13 to TRBJ2-7; perhaps D is TRBD1 or TRBD2 (5 bases each). CDR3 length: 14 residues. V was clipped by 2 bases and J by 6 bases, with 14 bases between them. Germline CDR1 is PRHDT and CDR2 is FYEKMQ (reference sequence). CDR3 loop: CASSLWGWAREQYF. CDR3 in DNA: TGTGCCAGCAGCTTATGGGGGTGGGCCCGCGAGCAGTACTTC.

This clonotype was seen repeatedly, ten times or more. The chain joins TRBV5-1 to TRBJ2-7, with D perhaps TRBD1 (6 bases). This CDR3 spans 18 amino acids. V lost 2 bases to trimming and J lost 4 bases, with 25 bases between them. Germline CDR1 reads SGHRS; CDR2 reads YFSETQ. CDR3 sequence: CASSFRPPGQSLNYEQYF. CDR3 DNA sequence: TGCGCCAGCAGCTTCCGGCCCCCGGGACAAAGCCTAAATTACGAGCAGTACTTC.

This clonotype was seen repeatedly, ten times or more. The chain combines TRBV29-1 with TRBJ2-2, with D possibly matching TRBD2 (6 bases). The V and J ends lost 4 bases and 2 bases respectively, with 11 bases between them. The V gene's germline CDR1 is SQVTM and CDR2 ANQGSEA. This CDR3 is built from 14 residues. The CDR3: CSVGVAVNTGELFF. The DNA of the CDR3 is TGCAGCGTTGGAGTAGCGGTAAACACCGGGGAGCTGTTTTTT.

As for this clonotype: Given a much more abundant clone one base away, this may be a read error. This likely comes from a read error, as the CDR3 has no conserved phenylalanine or tryptophan at its end. CDR3 DNA sequence: TGTGCCAGCAGCTTTTGGTACGGCATGGGAGGCTACACCTTG. Translated, it gives CASSFWYGMGGYTL. The rearrangement joins TRBV5-4 to TRBJ1-2; no definite D call. Trimming took off 2 bases at V and 8 bases at J, with 16 bases between the two ends. This CDR3 has 14 residues. Germline V gene lookup returns CDR1 SGHNT and CDR2 YYREEE (reference sequence).

This clonotype was counted ten times or more. The V call is TRBV29-1, the J call TRBJ2-7, with 9 bases fitting TRBD1. The CDR3 spans 12 residues. Germline loops: CDR1 SQVTM, CDR2 ANQGSEA. After removal of 7 bases from V and 7 bases from J, the junction contained 8 bases not matched to a gene. The CDR3 is CSAGDRAREQYF. CDR3 bases: TGCAGCGCCGGGGACAGGGCACGGGAGCAGTACTTC.

This clonotype was observed many times. The rearrangement joins TRBV6-1 to TRBJ1-2, with D maybe TRBD1 (6 bases). The CDR3 totals 13 residues. The germline V gene encodes CDR1 MNHNS and CDR2 SASEGT. V dropped 3 bases and J dropped 2 bases, with 7 bases sitting between them. The CDR3 spells CASSDQGNYGYTF. CDR3 coding DNA: TGTGCCAGCAGTGATCAGGGGAACTATGGCTACACCTTC.

The chain combines TRBV7-8 with TRBJ2-5; 7 bases are shared with TRBD1. J was trimmed by 3 bases and V by 5 bases; bases with no gene match: 12. Germline CDR1 and CDR2: SGHVS and FQNEAQ. This CDR3 has 16 residues. The CDR3 region is CASSRLRDRAKETQYF. DNA for the CDR3: TGTGCCAGCAGCAGACTAAGAGACAGGGCCAAAGAGACCCAGTACTTC.

This clonotype occurred many times. CDR3 loop: CASNGGGVRTGELFF. The CDR3 nucleotides read TGTGCCAGTAATGGCGGGGGGGTTCGCACCGGGGAGCTGTTTTTT. The chain carries TRBV19 and TRBJ2-2, with TRBD2 identical over 9 bases. The ends lost 7 bases at V and 4 bases at J; junction bases unmatched: 7. Germline assignment: CDR1 LNHDA and CDR2 SQIVND (reference sequence). The CDR3 has 15 amino acids.

The sample holds many counts of this clonotype. This chain links TRBV28 with TRBJ2-4; D gene ambiguous. Trimming removed 1 base from V and 5 bases from J, with 6 bases in between. CDR1 is MDHEN and CDR2 is SYDVKM in the germline V gene. CDR3 length: 13 amino acids. This CDR3 is CASSLSTENIQYF. The CDR3 coding sequence is TGTGCCAGCAGTTTATCCACAGAAAACATTCAGTACTTC.

V gene TRBV12-3 or TRBV12-4 combines with J gene TRBJ2-5; a weak D match, TRBD1 (5 bases). The CDR3 loop spans 16 amino acids. V lost 5 bases, J lost 2 bases, and 18 bases lay in between. This CDR3 is CASSGWTTALQETQYF. In DNA, the CDR3 is TGTGCCAGCAGTGGGTGGACAACAGCCCTACAAGAGACCCAGTACTTC.

This chain connects TRBV6-5 to TRBJ1-2; D ambiguous. CDR1 is MNHEY and CDR2 is SVGAGI in the germline V gene. V lost 4 bases and J 4 bases, leaving 10 bases between the germline ends. This CDR3 has 13 residues. The chain's CDR3 is CASSLIARYGYTF. CDR3 bases: TGTGCCAGCAGTTTGATTGCCCGCTATGGCTACACCTTC.

This clonotype came up many times. The chain joins TRBV12-3 or TRBV12-4 to TRBJ2-7, with D maybe TRBD1 (5 bases). With 6 bases removed from V and 2 bases from J, the gap between germline ends came to 11 bases. CDR3 length: 13 amino acids. The CDR3, as DNA: TGTGCCAGCAGACACACAGGTACCTACGAGCAGTACTTC. The encoded protein is CASRHTGTYEQYF.

The chain recombines TRBV7-2 with TRBJ1-2; 10 positions match TRBD1. Trimming removed 5 bases from V and 3 bases from J; junction bases left unmatched: 6. The CDR3 extends over 15 amino acids. Germline V gene data show CDR1 as SGHTA and CDR2 as FQGNSA. The DNA for the CDR3 is TGTGCCAGCAGCCTAATGGGACAGGGGCACTATGGCTACACCTTC. Protein: CASSLMGQGHYGYTF. The full variable domain, with the rest looked up from reference TRBV7-2 and TRBJ1-2, is GAGVSQSPSNKVTEKGKDVELRCDPISGHTALYWYRQSLGQGLEFLIYFQGNSAPDKSGLPSDRFSAERTGGSVSTLTIQRTQQEDSAVYLCASSLMGQGHYGYTFGSGTRLTVV.

This clonotype was detected many times. The chain recombines TRBV7-2 with TRBJ2-4; D is uncertain. CDR1 SGHTA and CDR2 FQGNSA come from the germline V gene. There are 17 residues in the CDR3. The V end lost 2 bases, the J end lost 0 bases, and 14 bases lay between the germline ends. The CDR3 spells CASSLRIAGLAKNIQYF. The CDR3, as DNA: TGTGCCAGCAGCTTACGTATAGCCGGGCTAGCCAAAAACATTCAGTACTTC.